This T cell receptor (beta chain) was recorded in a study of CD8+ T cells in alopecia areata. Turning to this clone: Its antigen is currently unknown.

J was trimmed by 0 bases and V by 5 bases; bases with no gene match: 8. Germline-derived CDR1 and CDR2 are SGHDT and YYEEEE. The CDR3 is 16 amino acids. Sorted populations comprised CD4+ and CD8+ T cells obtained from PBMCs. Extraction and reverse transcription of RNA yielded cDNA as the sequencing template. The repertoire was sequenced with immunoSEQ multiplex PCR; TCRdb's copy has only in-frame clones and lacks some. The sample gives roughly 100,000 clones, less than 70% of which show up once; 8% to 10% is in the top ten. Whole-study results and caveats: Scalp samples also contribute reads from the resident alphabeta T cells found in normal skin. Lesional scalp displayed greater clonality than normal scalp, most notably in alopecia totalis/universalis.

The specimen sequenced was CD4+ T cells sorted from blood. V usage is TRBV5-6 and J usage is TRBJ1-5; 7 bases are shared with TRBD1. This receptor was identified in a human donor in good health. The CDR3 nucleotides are TGTGCCAGCAGTTCGGGACAGACTCTTAGCAATCAGCCCCAGCATTTT. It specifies CASSSGQTLSNQPQHF.